Listed below are T cell receptor beta chains from one sample, sequenced in a study of Ad26.COV2.S vaccination and SARS-CoV-2 variants. Generated by immunoSEQ multiplex PCR, the TCRdb table keeps only in-frame clones and is missing some. The sample contains a few hundred thousand clones, 85% to 90% of which appear only once. Sequenced material: peripheral blood, taken in a trial of Ad26.COV2.S vaccine versus placebo. The source of these receptors is a person between 18 and 60 years old who received the Ad26.COV2.S COVID-19 vaccine or a placebo. The CDR3 runs from the conserved cysteine through the conserved F or W.

TRBV28	TRBJ2-7	CASRSPGTNEQYF
TRBV6-5	TRBJ2-7	CASSLLGQYEQYF
TRBV9	TRBJ2-3	CASSFDYRPYF
TRBV9	TRBJ1-5	CASSAIPDQPQHF
TRBV3-1/TRBV3-2	TRBJ2-5	CASSQVTSRARETQYF
TRBV28	TRBJ1-2	CASSLGRYYGYTF
TRBV5-1	TRBJ1-1	CASSRDGLNTEAFF
TRBV5-1	TRBJ1-6	CASSLDQGPGTSLHF
TRBV19	TRBJ1-6	CASSALDRDNSPLHF
TRBV6-5	TRBJ2-7	CASRRAGGTYEQYF
TRBV30	TRBJ1-3	CAWSGQQGNTIYF
TRBV2	TRBJ2-7	CASSLNPGLGLNYEQYF
TRBV27	TRBJ2-7	CASSPAGGQGYEQYF
TRBV5-5	TRBJ2-5	CASSWTFQETQYF
TRBV19	TRBJ1-2	CASSSSWTGGIGYTF
TRBV14	TRBJ2-5	CASGREETQYF
TRBV6-6	TRBJ2-5	CASSFSTGTETQYF
TRBV28	TRBJ1-5	CASSLIRGQPQHF
TRBV24-1	TRBJ2-2	CATSDFRGHRELFF
TRBV23-1	TRBJ2-7	CASDGCTPYEQYF
TRBV7-3	TRBJ1-6	CASSLFKSARLNSPLHF